The 14 T cell receptor beta chains below were found in one sample sequenced in a study of blood T cell repertoires in COVID-19. The assay was immunoSEQ multiplex PCR, and TCRdb's table has in-frame clones only and misses some. The sample holds about 200,000 clones; around 85% are singletons and the top ten take around 0.93%. Sequenced input: peripheral blood. The source is a man aged 55 to 70 with COVID-19, enrolled during active disease.

The chain combines TRBV13 with TRBJ2-2; 12 bases map to TRBD2. Losses at the gene ends were 4 bases for V and 6 bases for J; bases not matched to a gene: 6. The germline V gene encodes CDR1 PRHDT and CDR2 FYEKMQ (reference sequence). CDR3 length: 16 residues. The CDR3 loop reads CASSSQTSGSAGELFF. CDR3 nucleotide sequence: TGTGCCAGCAGCTCCCAGACTAGCGGGAGCGCCGGGGAGCTGTTTTTT.

The chain employs TRBV28 and TRBJ1-4; possible D gene TRBD1, 5 bases. V gave up 3 bases and J gave up 0 bases, with 5 bases separating them. The CDR3 is 14 residues long. Germline loops: CDR1 MDHEN, CDR2 SYDVKM. The CDR3 bases are TGTGCCAGCAGTTTGACAGCAACTAATGAAAAACTGTTTTTT. Residues: CASSLTATNEKLFF.

This clone was seen more than once but under ten times. This sequence joins TRBV4-1 and TRBJ2-7, with D perhaps TRBD1 (6 bases). CDR3 size: 15 residues. Per the germline V gene, CDR1 is MGHRA and CDR2 is YSYEKL. Trimming left V 4 bases short and J 1 base short, with 14 bases between. Here the CDR3 DNA reads TGCGCCAGCAGCCCCTCTGGGGGCGTATCCTACGAGCAGTACTTC. Encoded protein: CASSPSGGVSYEQYF.

The CDR3 region has the DNA TGTGCCAGTAGTACCCAATCCTACGAGCAGTACTTC. Its protein product is CASSTQSYEQYF. This chain uses TRBV19 with TRBJ2-7; no definite D call. Trimming took 4 bases from V and 1 from J, leaving 5 bases between them. Germline CDR1 reads LNHDA; CDR2 reads SQIVND (reference sequence). The CDR3 contains 12 residues. Filled out from reference TRBV19 and TRBJ2-7, the complete variable domain reads DGGITQSPKYLFRKEGQNVTLSCEQNLNHDAMYWYRQDPGQGLRLIYYSQIVNDFQKGDIAEGYSVSREKKESFPLTVTSAQKNPTAFYLCASSTQSYEQYFGPGTRLTVT.

The chain recombines TRBV7-2 with TRBJ1-6; D is perhaps TRBD1 (5 bases). V was cut by 1 base and J by 7 bases, with 11 bases left in between. This CDR3 has 15 residues. The V gene's germline CDR1 is SGHTA and CDR2 FQGNSA. Here the CDR3 reads CASSLVEGRNSPLHF. The CDR3 DNA follows: TGTGCCAGCAGCTTAGTGGAGGGGCGGAATTCACCCCTCCACTTT.

The genes are TRBV6-6 and TRBJ1-1, with 10 positions matching TRBD1. Germline CDR1 reads MNHNY; CDR2 reads SVGAGI (reference sequence). The ends lost 2 bases at V and 6 bases at J; junction bases unmatched: 6. The CDR3 is 15 amino acids. The CDR3 nucleotides read TGTGCCAGCAGTTACACACCCGGGACAGGGGCTGAAGCTTTCTTT. Translating gives CASSYTPGTGAEAFF.

This rearrangement joins TRBV4-1 to TRBJ2-2; TRBD2 agrees at 13 bases. The germline V gene encodes CDR1 MGHRA and CDR2 YSYEKL. V lost 4 bases, J lost 7 bases, and 9 bases stayed unmatched. The CDR3 totals 17 residues. CDR3 sequence (DNA): TGCGCCAGCAGCCTTCGGACTAGCGGGAGTAGGGGCGGGGAGCTGTTTTTT. Translating gives CASSLRTSGSRGGELFF.

The chain carries TRBV28 and TRBJ2-7; 10 bases map to TRBD1. V gave up 6 bases and J gave up 4 bases; unmatched junction bases: 6. The germline V gene has CDR1 MDHEN and CDR2 SYDVKM. The CDR3 is made up of 14 amino acids. Written as DNA, the CDR3 is TGTGCCAGCAGCTCCGGGACAGGGGTTTACGAGCAGTACTTC. It is translated as CASSSGTGVYEQYF.

The CDR3 spells CASSARVSGSLNEQYF. The CDR3, as DNA: TGCGCCAGCAGCGCGAGGGTATCGGGAAGCCTCAACGAGCAGTACTTC. This chain links TRBV5-1 with TRBJ2-7; D is perhaps TRBD2 (5 bases). CDR3 size: 16 residues. Deletions cut 4 bases from V and 5 bases from J, with 22 bases between. In germline, CDR1 is SGHRS, CDR2 YFSETQ.

This rearrangement joins TRBV6-6 to TRBJ1-2; 9 bases agree with TRBD1. This CDR3 comprises 16 residues. Germline V CDR1 and CDR2: MNHNY, SVGAGI (reference sequence). The ends lost 5 bases at V and 4 bases at J; junction bases unmatched: 11. DNA for the CDR3: TGTGCCAGCAGTCGACAGGGGGATTTTAAGGGCTATGGCTACACCTTC. Translated, it gives CASSRQGDFKGYGYTF.

The chain combines TRBV20-1 with TRBJ1-2, with D tentatively TRBD1 (5 bases). V shed 3 bases and J shed 0 bases, with 14 bases lying between them. This CDR3 is built from 15 residues. Germline assignment: CDR1 DFQATT and CDR2 SNEGSKA (reference sequence). The CDR3 region has the DNA TGCAGTGCTAGTGGGGGACTGGCCTCTAACTATGGCTACACCTTC. Residues: CSASGGLASNYGYTF.

V gene TRBV12-3 or TRBV12-4 combines with J gene TRBJ2-1; D remains ambiguous. CDR3 length equals 11 residues. V dropped 5 bases and J dropped 8 bases, with 7 bases sitting between them. DNA of the CDR3: TGTGCCAGCAGTCCGTCGGATGAGCAGTTCTTC. Its translation is CASSPSDEQFF.

The rearrangement uses TRBV27 and TRBJ1-2; 9 bases match TRBD1. Germline trimming cut 5 bases from V and 8 bases from J; bases unmatched to any gene: 6. Germline CDR1 is MNHEY and CDR2 is SMNVEV (reference sequence). This CDR3 comprises 13 residues. The CDR3 sequence: CASSPRDRAGYTF. CDR3 in DNA: TGTGCCAGCAGTCCGCGGGACAGGGCGGGCTACACCTTC.

This chain connects TRBV3-1 (or the pseudogene TRBV3-2) to TRBJ2-7; 9 nucleotides agree with TRBD2. The germline V gene has CDR1 LGHDT and CDR2 YNNKEL (reference sequence). The CDR3 is made up of 14 amino acids. Trimming removed 6 bases from V and 2 bases from J; junction bases left unmatched: 5. CDR3 loop: CASRPSGNPYEQYF. The CDR3 region has the DNA TGTGCCAGCAGGCCTAGCGGGAACCCCTACGAGCAGTACTTC.